The next 23 T cell receptor beta chains were all read from a single sample in a study of T cells in Graves' hyperthyroidism and ophthalmopathy. TCR beta CDR3 sequences were amplified from RNA transcripts. The HTBI set primed first-round TCR CDR3 RT-PCR. TCRdb reanalysed the multiplex PCR reads using MiXCR and keeps one entry per CDR3 protein. The sample lists approximately 610,000 distinct CDR3 sequences, 16% seen once, with around a sixth in the top ten. The specimen sequenced was blood. The receptor set was obtained from a woman between 18 and 29 years old with Graves' hyperthyroidism.

This clonotype was picked up many times. The rearrangement links TRBV5-1 to TRBJ2-7; no clear D gene. The CDR3 is 13 residues long. The germline V gene encodes CDR1 SGHRS and CDR2 YFSETQ. Trimming stripped 1 base from V and 7 bases from J, with 12 bases between. As DNA, the CDR3 is TGCGCCAGCAGCTTGCGTGTTTGGGGTGAGCAGTACTTC. Protein: CASSLRVWGEQYF. Full variable domain (missing parts from reference TRBV5-1 and TRBJ2-7): KAGVTQTPRYLIKTRGQQVTLSCSPISGHRSVSWYQQTPGQGLQFLFEYFSETQRNKGNFPGRFSGRQFSNSRSEMNVSTLELGDSALYLCASSLRVWGEQYFGPGTRLTVT.

This clonotype was counted ten times or more. V and J are TRBV6-1 and TRBJ2-7, with D possibly being TRBD1 (7 bases). V shed 3 bases and J shed 7 bases, with 16 bases lying between them. Germline CDR1 reads MNHNS; CDR2 reads SASEGT. This CDR3 has 14 residues. DNA of the CDR3: TGTGCCAGCAGTGATCGAAAGACAGGGACTGAGCAGTACTTC. Its translation is CASSDRKTGTEQYF.

The CDR3 region is CSAAPGTEQPQHF. Written as DNA, the CDR3 is TGCAGTGCCGCACCGGGGACTGAGCAGCCCCAGCATTTT. The chain recombines TRBV20-1 with TRBJ1-5; a weak D match, TRBD1 (5 bases). The V and J ends lost 6 bases and 7 bases respectively, with 16 bases between them. In germline, CDR1 is DFQATT, CDR2 SNEGSKA (reference sequence). The CDR3 runs 13 residues.

This clonotype was counted between two and nine times. The rearrangement links TRBV11-3 to TRBJ1-1; D is uncertain. V gave up 2 bases and J gave up 7 bases, with 11 bases separating them. The CDR3 is made up of 13 amino acids. Germline values: CDR1 SGHNT, CDR2 YENEEA. The CDR3 reads CASSLSRAGEAFF. The CDR3 DNA reads as TGTGCCAGCAGCTTATCGAGGGCTGGTGAAGCTTTCTTT.

This clonotype was observed at least ten times. This chain uses TRBV27 with TRBJ2-7, with a weak D call TRBD2 (6 bases). Trimming removed 3 bases from V and 0 bases from J, with 18 bases in between. This CDR3 spans 17 amino acids. CDR1 MNHEY and CDR2 SMNVEV come from the germline V gene (reference sequence). CDR3: CASSFLGLREDSYEQYF. CDR3 nucleotides: TGTGCCAGCAGTTTTCTGGGTTTGAGGGAGGACTCCTACGAGCAGTACTTC.

This clonotype appeared many times. The rearrangement joins TRBV20-1 to TRBJ2-5, with D hard to call. CDR3 length: 12 amino acids. The V end was cut by 6 bases, the J end by 4 bases, with 12 bases between. Germline CDR1 reads DFQATT; CDR2 reads SNEGSKA (reference sequence). Here the CDR3 reads CSAHPPRETQYF. The CDR3 region has the DNA TGCAGTGCGCACCCGCCGCGAGAGACCCAGTACTTC.

The CDR3 region is CAISQSGTDYGYTF. The DNA of the CDR3 is TGTGCCATCAGTCAATCGGGTACCGACTATGGCTACACCTTC. The chain couples TRBV10-3 to TRBJ1-2; D gene ambiguous. Trimming cost V 5 bases and J 3 bases, with 13 bases left between them. Germline CDR1 reads ENHRY; CDR2 reads SYGVKD. The CDR3 extends over 14 amino acids.

The V and J genes are TRBV9 and TRBJ1-2; 8 nucleotides match TRBD1. Germline V gene data show CDR1 as SGDLS and CDR2 as YYNGEE. The CDR3 contains 14 residues. Trimming took 4 bases from V and 6 from J; bases not matched to a gene: 8. The CDR3 loop is CASSPRRGQDGYTF. The CDR3 DNA follows: TGTGCCAGCAGCCCCCGCAGGGGGCAGGATGGCTACACCTTC.

The chain links TRBV29-1 to TRBJ2-7; perhaps TRBD1 as D (6 bases). V lost 0 bases and J 4 bases, leaving 13 bases between the germline ends. The CDR3 loop spans 14 amino acids. Germline V lookup: CDR1 SQVTM, CDR2 ANQGSEA. DNA of the CDR3: TGCAGCGTTGAAGATCGAGACAGGACATACGAGCAGTACTTC. Residues: CSVEDRDRTYEQYF.

The chain employs TRBV7-9 and TRBJ2-2; D remains ambiguous. The germline V gene encodes CDR1 SEHNR and CDR2 FQNEAQ (reference sequence). Trimming stripped 5 bases from V and 4 bases from J, with 11 bases between. The CDR3 covers 14 residues. The CDR3 spells CASSPDLGTGELFF. CDR3 DNA sequence: TGTGCCAGCAGCCCGGACCTGGGCACCGGGGAGCTGTTTTTT.

This clonotype came up many times. The genes are TRBV11-2 and TRBJ1-1; TRBD1 matches 9 bases. Germline V gene lookup returns CDR1 SGHAT and CDR2 FQNNGV. This CDR3 is 14 amino acids long. J gave up 6 bases and V 9 bases, and 11 bases lay outside the gene matches. In DNA, the CDR3 is TGTGCCAGTGGGGGACAGGGTGCAGGCGCTGAAGCTTTCTTT. It specifies CASGGQGAGAEAFF.

This clonotype was recorded a few times. The rearrangement links TRBV19 to TRBJ2-4, with D perhaps matching TRBD1 or TRBD2 (6 bases each). The CDR3 runs to 18 residues. Germline lookup yields CDR1 LNHDA and CDR2 SQIVND (reference sequence). The ends were cut back, 1 base at V and 3 bases at J, with 19 bases in the middle. CDR3 loop: CASSIAPAEGVGKNIQYF. Here the CDR3 DNA reads TGTGCCAGTAGTATAGCGCCCGCGGAGGGGGTAGGCAAAAACATTCAGTACTTC.

In this sample, this clonotype turned up many times. Here the CDR3 reads CASGRQGTNEQFF. CDR3 DNA sequence: TGTGCCAGCGGACGACAGGGGACGAATGAGCAGTTCTTC. V is TRBV7-9 and J is TRBJ2-1; TRBD1 matches at 8 bases. V was pared by 8 bases and J by 7 bases, with 7 bases of the junction left unmatched. The CDR3 is 13 residues long. From germline, CDR1 is SEHNR and CDR2 FQNEAQ (reference sequence).

This clonotype has a handful of counts. The chain is built from TRBV7-9 and TRBJ2-1; maybe TRBD1 (5 bases). Trimming removed 1 base at V and 6 bases at J, with 16 bases between. The germline V gene encodes CDR1 SEHNR and CDR2 FQNEAQ (reference sequence). CDR3 length: 16 residues. As DNA, the CDR3 is TGTGCCAGCAGCTTAGTAGGGGCCTCCCCGTCCAATGAGCAGTTCTTC. As protein: CASSLVGASPSNEQFF.

This clonotype was picked up many times. The chain employs TRBV12-3 or TRBV12-4 and TRBJ1-1; no reliable D call. Deletions cut 3 bases from V and 0 bases from J, with 11 bases between. The CDR3 spans 15 residues. The CDR3 coding sequence is TGTGCCAGCAGTTTTAGGCCAATCATGAACACTGAAGCTTTCTTT. Translation gives CASSFRPIMNTEAFF.

This clonotype was observed a handful of times. The chain combines TRBV19 with TRBJ1-1; 9 positions agree with TRBD1. This CDR3 region has 15 residues. The germline V gene has CDR1 LNHDA and CDR2 SQIVND (reference sequence). Unmatched junction bases numbered 7, after V lost 0 bases and J lost 8 bases. CDR3 amino acids: CASSIDANRGQEAFF. The CDR3 DNA reads TGTGCCAGTAGTATAGACGCCAACAGGGGGCAGGAAGCTTTCTTT.

The V gene is TRBV28, the J gene TRBJ2-5; D gene ambiguous. The CDR3 is 10 amino acids. Germline loops: CDR1 MDHEN, CDR2 SYDVKM. Trimming pared 7 bases from V and 7 bases from J, leaving 7 bases between. CDR3 loop: CASTDGTQYF. In nucleotides, the CDR3 is TGTGCCAGCACCGACGGGACCCAGTACTTC.

The CDR3 region has the DNA TGTGCCATCAGTGAAGGGTGGGACAGGGGTACCAGGCATGAGCAGTTCTTC. This encodes CAISEGWDRGTRHEQFF. V is TRBV10-3 and J is TRBJ2-1; 10 nucleotides line up with TRBD1. The CDR3 consists of 17 residues. The trim removed 3 bases at V and 8 bases at J, leaving 13 bases unmatched. Germline CDR1 ENHRY, CDR2 SYGVKD.

The rearrangement joins TRBV30 to TRBJ2-5; D remains unclear. This CDR3 contains 13 residues. The V gene lost 3 bases and the J gene lost 2 bases, with 10 bases spanning the gap. Germline assignment: CDR1 GTSNPN and CDR2 SVGIG (reference sequence). The chain's CDR3 is CAWRRKQQETQYF. The DNA of the CDR3 is TGTGCCTGGAGGAGGAAGCAGCAAGAGACCCAGTACTTC.

This clonotype was recorded many times. The chain recombines TRBV27 with TRBJ2-1; 13 bases are a match to TRBD2. Germline-derived CDR1 and CDR2 are MNHEY and SMNVEV (reference sequence). J was trimmed by 5 bases and V by 2 bases; bases with no gene match: 6. The CDR3 contains 17 residues. The CDR3 is CASSLNPGLAGDNEQFF. CDR3 coding DNA: TGTGCCAGCAGTTTAAACCCTGGACTAGCGGGGGACAATGAGCAGTTCTTC.

This clonotype was seen ten or more times. The chain combines TRBV11-3 with TRBJ2-4; D not resolved. Germline V gives CDR1 SGHNT, CDR2 YENEEA. V lost 5 bases, J lost 1 base, and 9 bases lay in between. The CDR3 extends over 14 amino acids. CDR3 residues: CASSTGEAKNIQYF. The CDR3 DNA is TGTGCCAGCAGCACCGGCGAGGCCAAAAACATTCAGTACTTC. Looking up the rest from reference TRBV11-3 and TRBJ2-4 gives the full variable domain: EAGVVQSPRYKIIEKKQPVAFWCNPISGHNTLYWYLQNLGQGPELLIRYENEEAVDDSQLPKDRFSAERLKGVDSTLKIQPAELGDSAVYLCASSTGEAKNIQYFGAGTRLSVL.

The V gene is TRBV9, the J gene TRBJ2-2; TRBD2 might be the D (5 bases). This CDR3 contains 13 residues. V was cut by 6 bases and J by 4 bases, with 10 bases left in between. Germline V CDR1 and CDR2: SGDLS, YYNGEE. In DNA, the CDR3 is TGTGCCAGCAACGAGGGTAGCACCGGGGAGCTGTTTTTT. Encoded protein: CASNEGSTGELFF.

This clonotype appeared many times. The rearrangement uses TRBV3-1 and TRBJ2-1, with D possibly being TRBD2 (5 bases). The CDR3 spans 12 residues. Germline V gene sequence: CDR1 LGHDT, CDR2 YNNKEL (reference sequence). V lost 1 base, J lost 9 bases, and 7 bases lay in between. The CDR3: CASSQGAGEQFF. CDR3 bases: TGTGCCAGCAGCCAAGGGGCGGGTGAGCAGTTCTTC.